This TCR beta chain was sequenced during a study of blood T cells in healthy people across ages (dated by TCRdb to the mid-2010s). With regard to the full study: Template switching captured roughly one uniquely barcoded TCR beta cDNA molecule per two T cells in model experiments. To avoid experimental bias, donors of different ages were spread randomly across the sequencing lanes. Donors were grouped into four age groups: young (average 16 years), middle-aged (roughly 40), aged (around 60) and long-lived (about 90). Two additional independent replicas of 1 million unique cDNA reads from the same blood draw were analyzed for two donors (one aged 18 to 29 and one aged 80 or older). The study measured age-related changes in TCR beta repertoire diversity using deep sequencing normalized with unique cDNA molecular identifiers.

Systemically healthy Caucasian individuals from Russia, over 30 in total and aged roughly 6 to 100 years, were included as donors. Each donor gave about 9.2 milliliters of peripheral blood, drawn into EDTA-treated Vacutainer tubes. Ficoll-Paque density-gradient centrifugation was used to isolate PBMCs, with at least 6.5 million per sample. Trizol reagent was used to extract total RNA from PBMCs, with at least 5.5 micrograms per sample. For every donor, flow cytometry on a PBMC aliquot measured the percentage of naive CD45RAhigh/CD27high T cells. This clonotype was seen ten or more times. The antigen it recognizes is unknown. Base qualities are not at hand, and no much larger clone is one base apart. Trimming takes 4 bases off V and 8 bases off J; junction bases not matched to a gene: 8. For CDR1 and CDR2, the germline V gene (reference sequence) lists DFQATT and SNEGSKA. From the cysteine up to the phenylalanine, the CDR3 has a length of 13 residues. Only the CDR3 portion is preserved as DNA: 39 bases, with reading frame beginning at the first base.

Study-level results and caveats: Observed TCR beta diversity per million T cells fell roughly linearly with age, and a significant reduction was already apparent by age about 43. Donor CMV infection status was unknown, potentially confounding age-related changes in expanded clonotypes. Observed TCR beta diversity correlated strongly with the percentage of naive T cells measured by flow cytometry. Estimates of total diversity based on one million sequenced T cells were considered lower bounds and underestimates. Because profiling used bulk unsorted PBMCs, naive and antigen-experienced compartments could not be compared conclusively. The long-lived group showed more naive CD4+ T cells, fewer expanded clones and increased TCR diversity than the aged group, suggesting age selection.

Library generation was performed with 5' RACE. For sequencing, an Illumina HiSeq 2500 was employed. The second PCR ran for roughly 7 to 12 cycles and used a J-beta primer mix along with a sample-barcoded 5' primer. A template-switch 5' adaptor carrying 12 random nucleotides introduced a unique molecular identifier onto each TCR beta cDNA molecule. Each sample yielded at least 3 million CDR3-containing paired-end reads. All of the RNA was converted into first-strand cDNA using the Mint cDNA synthesis kit, with a TRBC-specific oligonucleotide serving as the primer. All cDNA was treated with uracil-DNA glycosylase and then went through a first 18-cycle PCR with the universal primers M1SS and BC2_uni_R. The paper's data handling went like this. For normalization, 1 million high-quality reads, each with a distinct molecular identifier, were randomly selected from each sample. Instead of being binned into consensus sequences, reads that shared molecular identifiers were thrown out. MiTCR, run with a Q25 quality threshold and the strictest error-elimination algorithm, handled CDR3 identification, clonotype clustering and error correction. A nonparametric unseen species model with Euler transformation was used to estimate a lower bound on total TCR beta diversity. Starting from the raw public reads, TCRdb applied fastp trimming at Q25, assembled clones with MiXCR and retained in-frame beta chains. Under each unique CDR3 protein, matching rows form one entry showing the most common genes and DNA. Clone size and V and J calls follow TCRdb, not the original study. This sample lists over 1.5 million distinct CDR3 sequences; around 48% were detected once. Jointly, the top ten make up approximately 2.1% of the sample.

Sequencing was performed on blood. The sequence links TRBV20-1 to TRBJ1-2, with TRBD1 identical over 9 junction bases. This clonotype originated in a woman aged 40 to 49 in good health. The CDR3 protein: CSATDPGTGGYTF. Here is the DNA: TGCAGTGCTACCGATCCGGGGACAGGGGGCTACACCTTC.